Listed below are T cell receptor beta chains from one sample, sequenced in a study of memory CD4+ T cells and cytomegalovirus serostatus. Using immunoSEQ multiplex PCR, the repertoire was profiled, and TCRdb retains in-frame clones only, with some absent. Of 40,000 to 45,000 clones listed, about 76% are singletons. The sequenced sample consisted of memory CD4+ T cells from blood. Receptors were obtained from an adult in good health and CMV-seronegative. CDR3s include the opening cysteine and the closing phenylalanine or tryptophan.

TRBJ2-1 TRBV2 CASSEWKAGQGSTNEQFF
TRBJ2-6 TRBV19 CASISRGRTTAGSGANVLTF
TRBJ1-1 TRBV18 CASSDYGGTEAFF
TRBJ2-2 TRBV19 CASSTRWRGMTGELFF
TRBJ2-5 TRBV5-6 CASSITGQEETQYF
TRBJ1-5 TRBV28 CASSLSGAGGYNQPQHF
TRBJ1-5 TRBV9 CASSGDSSNQPQHF
TRBJ1-2 TRBV2 CASSPRLQGARNYGYTF
TRBJ2-1 TRBV19 CASSLDRNYNEQFF
TRBJ2-1 TRBV4-2 CASSHVQGQGVNNEQFF
TRBJ1-2 TRBV19 CASSPGTQGYGYTF
TRBJ1-3 TRBV15 CATSRTGTGNTIYF
TRBJ1-3 TRBV19 CASRSTFLSGNTIYF
TRBJ1-2 TRBV5-6 CASSYHRELGYGYTF
TRBJ2-6 TRBV4-1 CASSLLVGSSGANVLTF
TRBJ1-6 TRBV5-1 CASSLEGPNSPLHF
TRBJ1-2 TRBV30 CAWSVEGLNYGYTF
TRBJ1-6 TRBV30 CAWSVTRDNSPLHF
TRBJ2-3 TRBV2 CASGRGHATDTQYF
TRBJ1-3 TRBV5-1 CASSWDGISGNTIYF
TRBJ2-5 TRBV30 CAWSVLKETQYF
TRBJ2-2 TRBV19 CASSTQAYTGELFF
TRBJ1-4 TRBV11-1 CASSLPRDDEKLFF
TRBJ1-3 TRBV27 CASRGHSGNTIYF
TRBJ2-2 TRBV30 CAWSLTRYTGELFF
TRBJ2-5 TRBV7-7 CASSPRGAAGGSETQYF
TRBJ1-3 TRBV11-2 CASSLGERGNTIYF
TRBJ1-4 TRBV5-1 CASSLVPLPPTNEKLFF
TRBJ2-6 TRBV5-4 CASSFPKSGANVLTF